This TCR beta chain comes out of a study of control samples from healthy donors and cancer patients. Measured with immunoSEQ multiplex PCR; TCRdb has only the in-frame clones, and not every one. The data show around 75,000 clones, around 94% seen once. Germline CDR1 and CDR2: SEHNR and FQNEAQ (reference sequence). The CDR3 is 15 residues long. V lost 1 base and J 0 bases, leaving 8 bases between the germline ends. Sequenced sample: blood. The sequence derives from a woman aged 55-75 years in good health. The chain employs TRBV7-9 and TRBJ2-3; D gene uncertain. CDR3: CASSLGGDSTDTQYF. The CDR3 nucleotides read TGTGCCAGCAGCTTAGGTGGGGATAGCACAGATACGCAGTATTTT.